This T cell receptor beta chain is from a study of T cell repertoires in cytomegalovirus infection. The overall study: CMV epitopes that were recently identified and HLA-C-restricted were used alongside well-studied HLA-B-restricted ones. Evidence of both CMV infection and a matching HLA type came from public TCR beta signatures.

General study results and limits: Ex vivo, HLA-C-restricted CMV-specific TCR beta clonotypes prevailed over the rest of the response.

Concerning this clonotype: The antigen is not known.

In TCRdb, the reads were re-called with MiXCR into one record per CDR3 protein. Among 800,000 to 950,000 distinct CDR3 sequences listed, around a third were seen once. Germline V gene sequence: CDR1 LNHNV, CDR2 YYDKDF (reference sequence). The CDR3 has 15 residues. Trimming took off 2 bases at V and 4 bases at J, with 13 bases between the two ends. The sequenced sample was cultured CD8+ T cells from PBMCs, obtained from culture after CMV antigen stimulation. The J gene is TRBJ2-3, the V gene TRBV15; D might be TRBD1 (6 bases). The TCR comes from a human donor in good health (CMV status not recorded). Some clones in this sample may be carry-over from other donors' samples. CDR3 residues: CATSRSIAGADTQYF. CDR3 bases: TGTGCCACCAGCAGATCCATAGCAGGGGCAGATACGCAGTATTTT.